The TCR beta chain described here comes from a study of patients and donors after allogeneic stem cell transplantation (dated by TCRdb to the early 2020s). There are a few counts of this clonotype. Which antigen it targets is not known. Base qualities were left out, and no much larger clone turns up one base away. V lost 5 bases and J lost 6 bases; the stretch between them is 13 bases long. The CDR1 and CDR2 encoded by the germline V gene are MNHNS and SASEGT. Its CDR3 holds 13 amino acids, cysteine through phenylalanine. Just the 39-base CDR3 DNA is kept, in frame starting at base 1. Library creation used RT-PCR. Sequencing took place on a NextSeq 550. Using fastp at Q25 and MiXCR, TCRdb reprocessed the public reads and kept productive beta chains. Each entry is one CDR3 protein sequence, shown with its most common DNA and genes. Present in this sample are 900,000 to 1,000,000 distinct CDR3 sequences, over 15% of which were seen just once. The ten largest clones represent around 5.5% of the sample.

The receptor chain draws on TRBV6-1 and TRBJ1-2; the D gene is possibly TRBD1, with 5 bases matching. This TCR derives from a human donor who was either an allogeneic HSCT recipient or a stem cell or donor lymphocyte infusion donor (not recorded which). It is not recorded whose cells these are; they may come from a transplant donor. The sequencing sample was made of blood, either unsorted or a sorted T cell fraction (not recorded which). The DNA sequence follows: TGTGCCAGCAGTCGGACACATACCGATGGCTACACCTTC. Protein translation: CASSRTHTDGYTF.